A single sample gave rise to the 7 T cell receptor beta chains below, sequenced in a study of blood T cell repertoires in COVID-19 (dated by TCRdb to about 2020). Receptors were amplified or captured by the immunoSEQ multiplex PCR assay. The source is immuneACCESS, and TCRdb retained only in-frame sequences with V and J called. Part of the clones is not carried over; for the studies checked, unresolved V genes explain less than half of this, and the remainder is unexplained. The sample table contains hundreds of thousands of clones; only one count was recorded for roughly 90% of them. The ten most abundant clones make up roughly 3.3% of the sample. Sequencing was performed on PBMCs or T cells enriched from blood (not recorded which). The source is a woman aged 45 to 65 in a cohort exposed to, infected with or recovered from COVID-19 (not recorded which).

The chain couples TRBV10-3 to TRBJ2-5; TRBD2 agrees at 9 bases. Germline values: CDR1 ENHRY, CDR2 SYGVKD. The trim removed 4 bases at V and 4 bases at J, leaving 1 base unmatched. CDR3 size: 13 residues. The CDR3: CAISGLAAETQYF. Here the CDR3 DNA reads TGTGCCATCAGTGGACTAGCGGCAGAGACCCAGTACTTC.

This rearrangement joins TRBV5-8 to TRBJ2-1; TRBD1 aligns across 7 bases. This CDR3 has 16 amino acids. Germline trimming cut 0 bases from V and 0 bases from J; bases unmatched to any gene: 3. The germline V gene encodes CDR1 SGHTS and CDR2 YDEGEE. The CDR3 loop is CASSLGTGVSYNEQFF. CDR3 coding DNA: TGTGCCAGCAGCTTGGGGACAGGCGTCTCCTACAATGAGCAGTTCTTC. Full variable domain (remainder filled in from reference TRBV5-8 and TRBJ2-1): EAGVTQSPTHLIKTRGQQATLRCSPISGHTSVYWYQQALGLGLQFLLWYDEGEERNRGNFPPRFSGRQFPNYSSELNVNALELEDSALYLCASSLGTGVSYNEQFFGPGTRLTVL.

The chain couples TRBV2 to TRBJ1-3; TRBD1 aligns across 10 bases. There are 17 residues in the CDR3. The junction had 8 bases not matched to a gene; V was cut back by 6 bases and J by 0 bases. The V gene's germline CDR1 is SNHLY and CDR2 FYNNEI. The CDR3 sequence is CASRAGTGADSGNTIYF. For the CDR3, the DNA is TGTGCCAGCAGGGCCGGGACAGGGGCCGACTCTGGAAACACCATATATTTT.

Only one count was recorded for this clone. The rearrangement uses TRBV6-4 and TRBJ2-2; D is possibly TRBD2 (6 bases). Germline CDR1 MRHNA, CDR2 SNTAGT. The V gene lost 10 bases and the J gene lost 5 bases, with 14 bases spanning the gap. The CDR3 sequence is 13 residues long. The CDR3 protein is CATSGRDTGELFF. CDR3 nucleotides: TGTGCCACCTCGGGGCGGGATACCGGGGAGCTGTTTTTT.

The rearrangement links TRBV21-1 to TRBJ1-4; TRBD1, as called in the table, went unchecked against the DNA. TRBV21-1 represents a pseudogene. This CDR3 has 19 amino acids. The CDR3 region has the DNA TGTGCCAGCAGCACAAACCGCCGGGACACGGGAAGAAACGAGGAAAAACTGTTTTTT. This encodes CASSTNRRDTGRNEEKLFF.

The chain employs TRBV6-5 and TRBJ1-1; 8 bases are shared with TRBD1. The trim removed 6 bases at V and 0 bases at J, leaving 6 bases unmatched. The CDR3 contains 15 residues. Germline loops: CDR1 MNHEY, CDR2 SVGAGI. The CDR3 is CASRGQGLMNTEAFF. The CDR3 region has the DNA TGTGCCAGCAGAGGACAGGGCCTGATGAACACTGAAGCTTTCTTT.

The gene calls are TRBV2 and TRBJ2-7; 7 nucleotides match TRBD1. V gave up 5 bases and J gave up 0 bases; unmatched junction bases: 10. CDR1 SNHLY and CDR2 FYNNEI come from the germline V gene. The CDR3 loop spans 16 amino acids. CDR3 region: CASSPSQGQISYEQYF. CDR3 nucleotide sequence: TGTGCCAGCAGTCCGTCCCAGGGACAGATCTCCTACGAGCAGTACTTC.